This is a list of T cell receptor beta chains from one sample in a study of T cell repertoires in ileal Crohn's disease. Generated by immunoSEQ multiplex PCR, the TCRdb table keeps only in-frame clones and is missing some. Among approximately 15,000 clones listed, 75% to 85% were seen once. Material: ileal tissue. The receptors originated from an adult with Crohn's disease. Both conserved end residues are trimmed from each CDR3.

V gene,J gene,CDR3 protein
TRBV4-2,TRBJ2-6,ASSQGRAVREGLFSGANVLT
TRBV5-1,TRBJ1-1,ASNREMNTEAF
TRBV9,TRBJ2-7,ASSAGLAGTYEQY
TRBV7-2,TRBJ2-1,ASSLEFSGTEQF
TRBV5-4,TRBJ1-1,ASSRDRDTEAF
TRBV27,TRBJ2-5,ASSLGGTVKETQY
TRBV28,TRBJ1-2,ASGQGGNYGYT
TRBV5-1,TRBJ1-1,ASSLEGGTTEAF
TRBV19,TRBJ1-5,ASSIGVGGGQPQH
TRBV5-1,TRBJ1-1,ASSLGQGMNTEAF
TRBV19,TRBJ1-1,ASSIGGQVIEAF
TRBV5-1,TRBJ2-4,ASSWRDRGNIQY
TRBV12-5,TRBJ2-3,ASGLVGDIRTDTQY
TRBV6-5,TRBJ1-1,ASSYIRGWNTEAF
TRBV6-1,TRBJ1-2,ASSDRTGGNRGYT
TRBV27,TRBJ1-4,ASSLAIDLGELF
TRBV11-2,TRBJ2-1,ASRPGSYNEQF
TRBV19,TRBJ2-1,ASRHTGLAGVGYYNEQF
TRBV4-1,TRBJ1-2,ASSQKTGTGGFYGYT
TRBV10-3,TRBJ2-3,AISESGASGSVSTDTQY
TRBV18,TRBJ1-4,ASSPYSTGSNEKLF
TRBV5-1,TRBJ1-4,ASSWTGPEKLF
TRBV27,TRBJ1-3,ASSLREGNTIY
TRBV5-1,TRBJ2-3,ASSLEASGTLRADTQY
TRBV5-1,TRBJ2-1,ASSLDPGYNEQF
TRBV7-6,TRBJ2-2,ASNFNGELF
TRBV6-5,TRBJ1-2,ASSYSDRAAYGYT
TRBV6-1,TRBJ2-3,ASRAGYGTDTQY
TRBV27,TRBJ2-3,ASSFAGADTQY
TRBV19,TRBJ2-1,ASSLLAGGSRDEQF
TRBV10-2,TRBJ2-2,AARRANTGELF
TRBV25-1,TRBJ1-2,ASRLDGANYGYT
TRBV4-1,TRBJ1-1,ASSQDTTGGLDTEAF
TRBV27,TRBJ1-2,ASGDRENYGYT
TRBV11-2,TRBJ1-6,ASSLVPGYRSPLH
TRBV11-2,TRBJ1-6,ASSPGADSPLH
TRBV7-2,TRBJ2-1,ASSLVGGSGPPNEQF
TRBV6-1,TRBJ2-7,ASTIAGGSYEQY
TRBV4-1,TRBJ1-2,ASSLPTPRFQGNNYGYT
TRBV2,TRBJ2-7,ASSEPPLGPSSYEQY
TRBV6-5,TRBJ2-2,ASSYWTENTGELF
TRBV7-7,TRBJ2-2,ASSFNPQGAVTGELF
TRBV6-5,TRBJ2-1,ASSYDGLAGYNEQF
TRBV11-2,TRBJ1-1,ASSLAPMTGEAF
TRBV25-1,TRBJ1-1,ASSGGQGAYMNTEAF
TRBV5-6,TRBJ2-4,ASSLTGGHIQY
TRBV18,TRBJ1-2,ASSPSSGEDSYT
TRBV5-8,TRBJ2-1,ASSLPAGMGGEQF
TRBV9,TRBJ2-1,ASSAPGGYNEQF
TRBV6-1,TRBJ1-3,ASSERQGMNMISGNTIY
TRBV6-6,TRBJ2-1,ASSYSSGAEQF
TRBV10-1,TRBJ1-2,ASSVGQGYGYT
TRBV28,TRBJ2-7,ASRRGLAGRSSYEQY
TRBV6-5,TRBJ1-5,ASSWTANQPQH
TRBV7-2,TRBJ2-3,ASSSILRTGADTQY
TRBV2,TRBJ2-7,ASSEVDRGEQY
TRBV7-2,TRBJ2-3,ASSRDSLADTQY